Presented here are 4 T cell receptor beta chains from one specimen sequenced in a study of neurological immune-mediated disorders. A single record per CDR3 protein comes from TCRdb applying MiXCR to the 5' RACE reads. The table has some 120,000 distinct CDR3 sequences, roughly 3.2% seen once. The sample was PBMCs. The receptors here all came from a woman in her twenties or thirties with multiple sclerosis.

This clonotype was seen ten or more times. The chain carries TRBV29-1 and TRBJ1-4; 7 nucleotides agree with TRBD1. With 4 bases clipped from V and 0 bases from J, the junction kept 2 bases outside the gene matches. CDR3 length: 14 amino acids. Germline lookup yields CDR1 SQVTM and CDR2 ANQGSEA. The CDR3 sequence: CSVGQGATNEKLFF. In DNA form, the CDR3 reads TGCAGCGTTGGACAGGGTGCAACTAATGAAAAACTGTTTTTT.

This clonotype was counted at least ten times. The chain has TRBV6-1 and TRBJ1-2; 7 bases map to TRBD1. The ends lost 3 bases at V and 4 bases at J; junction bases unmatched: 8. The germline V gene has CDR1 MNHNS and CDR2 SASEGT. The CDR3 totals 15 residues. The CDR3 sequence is CASSEPLTGSYGYTF. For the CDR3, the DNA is TGTGCCAGCAGTGAGCCGTTGACAGGGTCCTATGGCTACACCTTC.

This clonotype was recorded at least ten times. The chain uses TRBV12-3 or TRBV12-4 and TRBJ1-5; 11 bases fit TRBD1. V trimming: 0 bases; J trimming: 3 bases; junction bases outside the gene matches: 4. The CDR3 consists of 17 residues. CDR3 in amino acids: CASSLAGQGVPNQPQHF. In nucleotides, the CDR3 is TGTGCCAGCAGTTTAGCGGGACAGGGGGTCCCCAATCAGCCCCAGCATTTT.

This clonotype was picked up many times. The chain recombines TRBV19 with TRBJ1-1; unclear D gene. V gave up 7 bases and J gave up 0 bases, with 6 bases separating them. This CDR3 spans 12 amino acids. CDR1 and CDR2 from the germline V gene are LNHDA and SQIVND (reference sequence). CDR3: CASMGVNTEAFF. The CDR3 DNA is TGTGCCAGTATGGGAGTGAACACTGAAGCTTTCTTT.